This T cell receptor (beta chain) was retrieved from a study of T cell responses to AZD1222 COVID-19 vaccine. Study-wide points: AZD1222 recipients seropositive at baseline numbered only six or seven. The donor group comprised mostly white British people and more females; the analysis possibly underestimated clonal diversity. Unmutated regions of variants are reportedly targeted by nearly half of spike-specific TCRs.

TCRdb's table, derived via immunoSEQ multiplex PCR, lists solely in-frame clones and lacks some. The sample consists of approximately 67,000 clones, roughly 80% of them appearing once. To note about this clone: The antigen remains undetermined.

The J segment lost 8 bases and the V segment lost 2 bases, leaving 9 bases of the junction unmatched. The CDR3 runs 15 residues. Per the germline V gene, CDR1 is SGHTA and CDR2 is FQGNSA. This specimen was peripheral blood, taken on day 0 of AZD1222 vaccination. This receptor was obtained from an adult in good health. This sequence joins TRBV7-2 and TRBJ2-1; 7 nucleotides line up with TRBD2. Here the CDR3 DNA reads TGTGCCAGCAGCTTAAGTCAGGGCGGGAGCTATGAGCAGTTCTTC. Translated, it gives CASSLSQGGSYEQFF.